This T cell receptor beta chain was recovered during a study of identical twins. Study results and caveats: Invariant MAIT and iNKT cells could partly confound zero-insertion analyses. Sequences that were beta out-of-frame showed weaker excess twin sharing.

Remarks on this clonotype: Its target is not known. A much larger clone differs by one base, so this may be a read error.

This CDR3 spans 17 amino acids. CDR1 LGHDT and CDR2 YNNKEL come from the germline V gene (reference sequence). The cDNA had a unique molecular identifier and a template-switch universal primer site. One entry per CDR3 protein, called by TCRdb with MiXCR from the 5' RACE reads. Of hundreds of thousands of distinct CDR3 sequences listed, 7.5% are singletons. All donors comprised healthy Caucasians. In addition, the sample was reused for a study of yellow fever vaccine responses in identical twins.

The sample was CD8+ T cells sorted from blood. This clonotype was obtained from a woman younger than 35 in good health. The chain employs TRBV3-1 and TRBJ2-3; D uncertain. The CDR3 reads CASCQDTRRSRTDTQYF. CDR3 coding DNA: TGTGCCAGCTGCCAAGATACCAGGCGGTCCCGCACAGATACGCAGTATTTT.